This T cell receptor (beta chain) was observed in a study of cytomegalovirus exposure and HLA in healthy donors. The PCR had 60 Vbeta and 13 Jbeta primers. Only in-frame clones appear in the TCRdb table, and some are missing; sequencing was by immunoSEQ multiplex PCR. The sample has roughly 170,000 clones, approximately 75% seen once. V lost 0 bases to trimming and J lost 3 bases, with 8 bases between them. The CDR3 contains 14 residues. Germline CDR1 reads MNHNY; CDR2 reads SVGAGI (reference sequence). The clonotype was recovered from a girl aged 10 to 17 in good health and CMV-seronegative. The sequenced sample consisted of PBMCs. The V gene is TRBV6-6, the J gene TRBJ1-2; no firm D call. CDR3 coding DNA: TGTGCCAGCAGTTACTCAGGGAGTGACTATGGCTACACCTTC. Translated: CASSYSGSDYGYTF.